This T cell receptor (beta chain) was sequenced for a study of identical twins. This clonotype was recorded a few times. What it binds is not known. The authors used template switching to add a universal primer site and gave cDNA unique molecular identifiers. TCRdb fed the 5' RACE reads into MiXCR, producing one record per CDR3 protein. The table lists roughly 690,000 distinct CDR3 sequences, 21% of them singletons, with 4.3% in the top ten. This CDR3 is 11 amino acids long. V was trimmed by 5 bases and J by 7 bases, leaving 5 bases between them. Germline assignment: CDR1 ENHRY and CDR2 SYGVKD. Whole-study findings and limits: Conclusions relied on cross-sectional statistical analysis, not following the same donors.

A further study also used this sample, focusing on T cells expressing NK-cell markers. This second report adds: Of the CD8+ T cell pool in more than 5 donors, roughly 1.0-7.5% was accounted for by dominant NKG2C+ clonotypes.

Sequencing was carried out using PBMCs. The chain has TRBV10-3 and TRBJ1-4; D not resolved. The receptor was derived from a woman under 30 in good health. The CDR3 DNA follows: TGTGCCATCAGTCCGGGTGAAAAACTGTTTTTT. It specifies CAISPGEKLFF.